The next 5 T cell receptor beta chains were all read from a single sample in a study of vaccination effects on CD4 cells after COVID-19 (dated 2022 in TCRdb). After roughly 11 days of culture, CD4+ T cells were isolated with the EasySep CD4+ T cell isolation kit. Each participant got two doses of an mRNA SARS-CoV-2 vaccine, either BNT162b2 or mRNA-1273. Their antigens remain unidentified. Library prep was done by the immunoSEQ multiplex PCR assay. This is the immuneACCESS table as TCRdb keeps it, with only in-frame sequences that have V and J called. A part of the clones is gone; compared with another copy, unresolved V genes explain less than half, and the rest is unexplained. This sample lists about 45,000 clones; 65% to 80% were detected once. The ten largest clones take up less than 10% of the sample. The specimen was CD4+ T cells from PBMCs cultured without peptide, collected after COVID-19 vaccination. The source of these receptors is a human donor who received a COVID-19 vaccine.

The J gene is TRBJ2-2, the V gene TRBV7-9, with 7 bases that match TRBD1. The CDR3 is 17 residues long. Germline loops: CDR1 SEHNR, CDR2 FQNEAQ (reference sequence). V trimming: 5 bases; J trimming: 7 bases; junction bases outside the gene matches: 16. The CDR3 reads CASSPGSTGVAGGELFF. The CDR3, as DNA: TGTGCCAGCAGCCCAGGGTCCACAGGGGTCGCGGGCGGGGAGCTGTTTTTT.

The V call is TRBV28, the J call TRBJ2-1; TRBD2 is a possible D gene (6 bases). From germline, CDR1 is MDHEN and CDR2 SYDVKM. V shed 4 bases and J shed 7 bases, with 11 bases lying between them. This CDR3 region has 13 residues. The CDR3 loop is CASSYGTGNEQFF. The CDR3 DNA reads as TGTGCCAGCAGTTACGGGACTGGAAATGAGCAGTTCTTC.

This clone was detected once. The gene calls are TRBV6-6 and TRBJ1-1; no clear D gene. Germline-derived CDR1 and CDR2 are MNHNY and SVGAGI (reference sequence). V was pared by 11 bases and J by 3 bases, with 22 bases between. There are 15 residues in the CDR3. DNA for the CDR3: TGTGCCGTCGTGGTCAAAAGTCTCCCGCACACTGAAGCTTTCTTT. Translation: CAVVVKSLPHTEAFF.

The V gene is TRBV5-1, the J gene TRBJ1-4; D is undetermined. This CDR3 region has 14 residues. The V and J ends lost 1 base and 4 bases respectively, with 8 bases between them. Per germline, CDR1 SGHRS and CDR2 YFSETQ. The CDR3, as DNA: TGCGCCAGCAGCTTGCTAAATAATAATGAAAAACTGTTTTTT. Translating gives CASSLLNNNEKLFF.

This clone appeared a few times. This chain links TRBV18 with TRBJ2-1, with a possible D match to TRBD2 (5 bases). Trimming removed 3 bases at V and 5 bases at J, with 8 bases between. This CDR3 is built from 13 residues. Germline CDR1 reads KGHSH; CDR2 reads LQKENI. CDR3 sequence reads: CASSPARDNEQFF. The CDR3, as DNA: TGTGCCAGCTCACCCGCGCGGGACAATGAGCAGTTCTTC.